Shown below are 21 T cell receptor beta chains from a single sample sequenced in a study of cytomegalovirus exposure and HLA in healthy donors. The PCR ran on 60 Vbeta and 13 Jbeta primers. Profiling relied on immunoSEQ multiplex PCR, and the TCRdb table lists in-frame clones only, not all of them. This sample yields around 130,000 clones, of which 8.5% to 9% are seen a single time; 6% to 7.5% belongs to the top ten. The sample taken for sequencing was PBMCs. The receptors were sampled from a woman aged 40 to 49 in good health and CMV-seropositive.

This clone came up a few times. The V gene is TRBV2, the J gene TRBJ1-2, with TRBD1 matching over 7 bases. The germline V gene has CDR1 SNHLY and CDR2 FYNNEI. This CDR3 has 14 residues. With 6 bases clipped from V and 0 bases from J, the junction kept 4 bases outside the gene matches. Here the CDR3 DNA reads TGTGCCAGCAGGGGGGACAGAACTAACTATGGCTACACCTTC. Its protein product is CASRGDRTNYGYTF. The whole variable domain, remainder taken from reference TRBV2 and TRBJ1-2, is EPEVTQTPSHQVTQMGQEVILRCVPISNHLYFYWYRQILGQKVEFLVSFYNNEISEKSEIFDDQFSVERPDGSNFTLKIRSTKLEDSAMYFCASRGDRTNYGYTFGSGTRLTVV.

This clone was recorded a few times. The V and J genes are TRBV7-9 and TRBJ2-7; 11 nucleotides align to TRBD1. The CDR3 totals 15 residues. Trimming at V came to 4 bases and at J to 3 bases, leaving 5 bases not matched to a gene. Germline V gene sequence: CDR1 SEHNR, CDR2 FQNEAQ (reference sequence). In DNA form, the CDR3 reads TGTGCCAGCAGCTCTGGGGACAGGGGGGACTACGAGCAGTACTTC. Translated: CASSSGDRGDYEQYF.

This clone was detected a few times. This chain connects TRBV6-1 to TRBJ1-5, with a tentative D call TRBD1 (5 bases). Germline CDR1 is MNHNS and CDR2 is SASEGT. The V gene lost 7 bases and the J gene lost 4 bases, with 11 bases spanning the gap. The length of the CDR3 is 13 residues. The CDR3 region is CASKMTENQPQHF. CDR3 in DNA: TGTGCCAGCAAGATGACAGAGAATCAGCCCCAGCATTTT.

This clone was observed a handful of times. The chain uses TRBV4-1 and TRBJ2-1; D perhaps matches TRBD2 (5 bases). Trimming cost V 4 bases and J 5 bases, with 12 bases left between them. CDR1 and CDR2 from the germline V gene are MGHRA and YSYEKL. The length of the CDR3 is 14 residues. This chain's CDR3 is CASSPQLVNNEQFF. The CDR3 nucleotides read TGCGCCAGCAGCCCGCAACTAGTTAACAATGAGCAGTTCTTC.

The rearrangement joins TRBV18 to TRBJ1-4; possible D gene TRBD1, 5 bases. Germline CDR1 reads KGHSH; CDR2 reads LQKENI. V was cut by 2 bases and J by 0 bases, with 10 bases left in between. The CDR3 has 16 amino acids. In DNA form, the CDR3 reads TGTGCCAGCTCACCAAGGCAGGGCCCAACTAATGAAAAACTGTTTTTT. Its protein is CASSPRQGPTNEKLFF.

The chain joins TRBV5-1 to TRBJ2-1; D is unresolved. The CDR3 loop spans 14 amino acids. Trimming pared 2 bases from V and 6 bases from J, leaving 12 bases between. From germline, CDR1 is SGHRS and CDR2 YFSETQ. The CDR3, as DNA: TGCGCCAGCAGCTTAGCGTCTTTGGTCAATGAGCAGTTCTTC. Residues: CASSLASLVNEQFF. Variable domain in full (rest from reference TRBV5-1 and TRBJ2-1): KAGVTQTPRYLIKTRGQQVTLSCSPISGHRSVSWYQQTPGQGLQFLFEYFSETQRNKGNFPGRFSGRQFSNSRSEMNVSTLELGDSALYLCASSLASLVNEQFFGPGTRLTVL.

The chain has TRBV28 and TRBJ2-5; TRBD1 is a possible D gene (5 bases). Trimming shortened V by 4 bases and J by 1 base, and 13 bases separated the two germline ends. The V gene's germline CDR1 is MDHEN and CDR2 SYDVKM. The CDR3 spans 15 residues. The CDR3 reads CASSSTQVLQETQYF. The CDR3 bases are TGTGCCAGCAGTTCTACACAGGTTCTCCAAGAGACCCAGTACTTC. Full variable domain (remainder filled in from reference TRBV28 and TRBJ2-5): DVKVTQSSRYLVKRTGEKVFLECVQDMDHENMFWYRQDPGLGLRLIYFSYDVKMKEKGDIPEGYSVSREKKERFSLILESASTNQTSMYLCASSSTQVLQETQYFGPGTRLLVL.

This chain connects TRBV18 to TRBJ1-4; D gene unclear. The germline V gene has CDR1 KGHSH and CDR2 LQKENI. The V gene lost 5 bases and the J gene lost 0 bases, with 10 bases spanning the gap. The CDR3 loop spans 15 amino acids. The CDR3: CASSTRGSTNEKLFF. CDR3 coding DNA: TGTGCCAGCTCAACCCGCGGGTCAACTAATGAAAAACTGTTTTTT.

This clone was observed a handful of times. V is TRBV5-4 and J is TRBJ2-3; 10 bases are shared with TRBD2. With 4 bases clipped from V and 0 bases from J, the junction kept 5 bases outside the gene matches. Germline V lookup: CDR1 SGHNT, CDR2 YYREEE (reference sequence). This CDR3 has 16 residues. The CDR3 region is CASSTRLAGSTDTQYF. CDR3 bases: TGTGCCAGCAGCACCCGACTAGCGGGTAGCACAGATACGCAGTATTTT. Full variable domain (rest looked up from reference TRBV5-4 and TRBJ2-3): ETGVTQSPTHLIKTRGQQVTLRCSSQSGHNTVSWYQQALGQGPQFIFQYYREEENGRGNFPPRFSGLQFPNYSSELNVNALELDDSALYLCASSTRLAGSTDTQYFGPGTRLTVL.

The chain is built from TRBV11-2 and TRBJ1-1; D is undetermined. V lost 4 bases and J lost 4, with 7 bases in between. The CDR3 covers 12 residues. Germline V gene sequence: CDR1 SGHAT, CDR2 FQNNGV. Here the CDR3 DNA reads TGTGCCAGCAGCTCTCCCTTCACTGAAGCTTTCTTT. This sequence encodes CASSSPFTEAFF.

This clone has a handful of counts. This chain connects TRBV5-6 to TRBJ2-7; the D gene is possibly TRBD1 (5 bases). CDR1 is SGHDT, CDR2 YYEEEE, per germline. V lost 4 bases to trimming and J lost 11 bases, with 16 bases between them. The CDR3 covers 12 residues. CDR3 region: CASSPFQGSEYF. The CDR3 nucleotides read TGTGCCAGCAGCCCCTTCCAGGGTTCAGAGTACTTC.

V and J are TRBV28 and TRBJ2-7; TRBD1 aligns across 8 bases. With V trimmed by 3 bases and J by 0 bases, 4 bases remained unmatched. Germline CDR1 is MDHEN and CDR2 is SYDVKM. The CDR3 is made up of 15 amino acids. The CDR3 bases are TGTGCCAGCAGTTTGACAGGGGACTTCTCCTACGAGCAGTACTTC. Translating gives CASSLTGDFSYEQYF.

This chain joins TRBV19 and TRBJ2-2; perhaps TRBD1 as D (5 bases). V gave up 4 bases and J gave up 4 bases, with 19 bases separating them. Per the germline V gene, CDR1 is LNHDA and CDR2 is SQIVND (reference sequence). This CDR3 is 17 amino acids long. The CDR3 here is CASSNPPRTPITGELFF. The CDR3 coding sequence is TGTGCCAGTAGTAACCCGCCCCGGACACCGATCACCGGGGAGCTGTTTTTT. The entire variable domain, with the rest obtained from reference TRBV19 and TRBJ2-2, is as follows: DGGITQSPKYLFRKEGQNVTLSCEQNLNHDAMYWYRQDPGQGLRLIYYSQIVNDFQKGDIAEGYSVSREKKESFPLTVTSAQKNPTAFYLCASSNPPRTPITGELFFGEGSRLTVL.

Only a few counts were recorded for this clone. The V gene is TRBV19, the J gene TRBJ1-5, with TRBD1 identical over 8 bases. Trimming cost V 4 bases and J 8 bases; bases outside gene matches: 13. Germline V gene lookup returns CDR1 LNHDA and CDR2 SQIVND (reference sequence). The CDR3 runs 16 residues. This CDR3 reads CASSTPRQGRTEPQHF. The CDR3 DNA follows: TGTGCCAGTAGTACCCCTAGACAGGGGAGAACGGAGCCCCAGCATTTT.

The J gene is TRBJ1-3, the V gene TRBV6-6; TRBD1 aligns across 7 bases. After removal of 2 bases from V and 1 base from J, the junction contained 2 bases not matched to a gene. The CDR3 covers 15 residues. Germline CDR1 MNHNY, CDR2 SVGAGI (reference sequence). The CDR3 DNA reads TGTGCCAGCAGTTACGGGGGACAGTCTGGAAACACCATATATTTT. As protein: CASSYGGQSGNTIYF.

A few counts support this clone. This chain uses TRBV6-6 with TRBJ2-3; D might be TRBD1 (6 bases). The CDR3 is 16 residues long. V was pared by 6 bases and J by 0 bases, with 16 bases between. From germline, CDR1 is MNHNY and CDR2 SVGAGI (reference sequence). CDR3 residues: CASSPQGRASTDTQYF. As DNA, the CDR3 is TGTGCCAGCAGCCCCCAGGGGCGGGCTAGCACAGATACGCAGTATTTT.

The chain couples TRBV5-6 to TRBJ1-1; D remains ambiguous. This CDR3 contains 13 residues. Germline assignment: CDR1 SGHDT and CDR2 YYEEEE. Trimming stripped 6 bases from V and 4 bases from J, with 13 bases between. The CDR3 region has the DNA TGTGCCAGCACCAAGCTAGGACTCACTGAAGCTTTCTTT. It encodes CASTKLGLTEAFF.

The chain has TRBV7-9 and TRBJ2-2; 10 positions match TRBD2. Germline V CDR1 and CDR2: SEHNR, FQNEAQ (reference sequence). With V trimmed by 5 bases and J by 3 bases, 3 bases remained unmatched. CDR3 length equals 15 residues. CDR3 residues: CASSPSGGYTGELFF. CDR3 in DNA: TGTGCCAGCAGCCCTAGCGGGGGTTACACCGGGGAGCTGTTTTTT.

This chain uses TRBV12-2 with TRBJ1-1; the table's D call TRBD1 went unverified against the DNA. TRBV12-2 is a known pseudogene. CDR3 length: 17 residues. The CDR3 nucleotides read TGTGCAAGTCGCAAGGGACAGGAGGGGAATGGGAACACTGAAGCTTTCTTT. Residues: CASRKGQEGNGNTEAFF.

V gene TRBV7-7 combines with J gene TRBJ2-2, with 10 bases fitting TRBD2. Germline V lookup: CDR1 SSHAT, CDR2 FNYEAQ (reference sequence). The J segment lost 1 base and the V segment lost 5 bases, leaving 4 bases of the junction unmatched. The CDR3 covers 16 residues. The CDR3 DNA sequence: TGTGCCAGCAGCGACACTAGCGGGGTGAACACCGGGGAGCTGTTTTTT. It specifies CASSDTSGVNTGELFF.

This clone was counted a few times. This chain joins TRBV6-1 and TRBJ1-2; 8 nucleotides align to TRBD1. Germline V gene lookup returns CDR1 MNHNS and CDR2 SASEGT. This CDR3 region has 14 residues. The ends lost 6 bases at V and 4 bases at J; junction bases unmatched: 7. As DNA, the CDR3 is TGTGCCAGCAGGACAGGGGTACCTCCCTATGGCTACACCTTC. Its protein product is CASRTGVPPYGYTF.